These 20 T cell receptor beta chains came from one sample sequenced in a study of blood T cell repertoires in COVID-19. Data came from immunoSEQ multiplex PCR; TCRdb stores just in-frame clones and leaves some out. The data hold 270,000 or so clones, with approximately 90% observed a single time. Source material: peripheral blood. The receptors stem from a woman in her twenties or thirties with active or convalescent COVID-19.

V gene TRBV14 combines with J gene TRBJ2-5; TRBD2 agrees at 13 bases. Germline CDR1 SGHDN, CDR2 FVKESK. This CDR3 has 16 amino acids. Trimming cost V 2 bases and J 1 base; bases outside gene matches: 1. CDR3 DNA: TGTGCCAGCAGCCAAAGACTAGCGGGGGGCCAAGAGACCCAGTACTTC. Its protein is CASSQRLAGGQETQYF.

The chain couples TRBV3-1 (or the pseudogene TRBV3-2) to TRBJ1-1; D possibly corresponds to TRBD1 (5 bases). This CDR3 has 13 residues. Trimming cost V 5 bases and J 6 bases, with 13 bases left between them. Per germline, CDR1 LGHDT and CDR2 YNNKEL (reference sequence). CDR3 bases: TGTGCCAGCAGCACCCGGGGGGTTGCTGAAGCTTTCTTT. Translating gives CASSTRGVAEAFF.

Here the CDR3 reads CSVEPQGSYNEQFF. CDR3 DNA sequence: TGCAGCGTTGAACCGCAGGGGTCCTACAATGAGCAGTTCTTC. The chain links TRBV29-1 to TRBJ2-1, with TRBD1 as a possible D gene (6 bases). V dropped 2 bases and J dropped 1 base, with 9 bases sitting between them. The CDR3 extends over 14 amino acids. Looked up from germline, CDR1 is SQVTM and CDR2 is ANQGSEA.

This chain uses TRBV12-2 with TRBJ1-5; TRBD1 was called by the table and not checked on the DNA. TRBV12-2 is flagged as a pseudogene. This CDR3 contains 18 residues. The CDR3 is CASRLVRIGGKSNQPQHF. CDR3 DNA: TGTGCAAGTCGCTTAGTCCGTATAGGGGGTAAGAGCAATCAGCCCCAGCATTTT.

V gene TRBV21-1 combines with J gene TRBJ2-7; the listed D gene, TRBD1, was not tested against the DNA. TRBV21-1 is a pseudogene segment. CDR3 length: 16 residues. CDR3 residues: CASSTNRDRRFHEQYF. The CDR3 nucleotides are TGTGCCAGCAGCACCAACCGGGACAGGAGGTTCCACGAGCAGTACTTC.

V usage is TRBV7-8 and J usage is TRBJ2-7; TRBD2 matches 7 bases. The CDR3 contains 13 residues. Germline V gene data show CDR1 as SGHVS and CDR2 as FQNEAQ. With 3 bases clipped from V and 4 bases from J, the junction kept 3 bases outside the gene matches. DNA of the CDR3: TGTGCCAGCAGCTTCGGGGGGTGGTACGAGCAGTACTTC. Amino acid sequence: CASSFGGWYEQYF.

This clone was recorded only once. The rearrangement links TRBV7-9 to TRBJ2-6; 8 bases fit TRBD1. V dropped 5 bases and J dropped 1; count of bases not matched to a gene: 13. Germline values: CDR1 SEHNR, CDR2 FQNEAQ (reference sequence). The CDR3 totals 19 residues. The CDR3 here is CASSRPGGQGISGANVLTF. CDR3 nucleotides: TGTGCCAGCAGCCGCCCTGGCGGACAGGGTATATCTGGGGCCAACGTCCTGACTTTC.

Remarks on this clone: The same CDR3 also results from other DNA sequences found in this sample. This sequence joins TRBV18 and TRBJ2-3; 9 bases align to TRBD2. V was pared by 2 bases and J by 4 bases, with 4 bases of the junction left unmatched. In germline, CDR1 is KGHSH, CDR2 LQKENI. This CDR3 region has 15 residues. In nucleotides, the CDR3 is TGTGCCAGCTCACCAGGCGGGGGGGCCGCAGATACGCAGTATTTT. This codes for CASSPGGGAADTQYF.

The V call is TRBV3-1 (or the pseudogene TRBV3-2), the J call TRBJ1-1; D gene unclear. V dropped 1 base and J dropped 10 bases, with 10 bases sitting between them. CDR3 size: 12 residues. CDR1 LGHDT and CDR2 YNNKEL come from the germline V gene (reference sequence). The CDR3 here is CASSQGNLGAFF. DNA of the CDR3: TGTGCCAGCAGCCAAGGAAACCTAGGAGCTTTCTTT.

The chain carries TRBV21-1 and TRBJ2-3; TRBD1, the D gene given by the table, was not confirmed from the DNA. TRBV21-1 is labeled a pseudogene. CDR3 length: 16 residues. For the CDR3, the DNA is TGTGCCAGTGGGGTTAACCGGGACAAGCGCACAGATACGCAGTATTTT. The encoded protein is CASGVNRDKRTDTQYF.

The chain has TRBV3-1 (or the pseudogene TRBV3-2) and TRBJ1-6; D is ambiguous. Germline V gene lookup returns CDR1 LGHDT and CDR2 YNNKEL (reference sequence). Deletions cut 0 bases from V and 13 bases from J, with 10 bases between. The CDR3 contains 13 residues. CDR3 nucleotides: TGTGCCAGCAGCCAAGAGCGGCCTCTCCCCCTCCACTTT. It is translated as CASSQERPLPLHF.

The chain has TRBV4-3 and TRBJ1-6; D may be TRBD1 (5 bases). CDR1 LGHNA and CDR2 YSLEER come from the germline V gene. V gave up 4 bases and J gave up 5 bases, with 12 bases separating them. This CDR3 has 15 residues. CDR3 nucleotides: TGCGCCAGCAGCCCCAGACAGATCGATAATTCACCCCTCCACTTT. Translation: CASSPRQIDNSPLHF.

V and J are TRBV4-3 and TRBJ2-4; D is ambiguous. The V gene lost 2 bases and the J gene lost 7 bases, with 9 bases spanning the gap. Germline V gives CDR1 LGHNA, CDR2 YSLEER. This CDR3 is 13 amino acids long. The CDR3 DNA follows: TGCGCCAGCAGCCAAACCCTAGGCAACATTCAGTACTTC. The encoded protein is CASSQTLGNIQYF.

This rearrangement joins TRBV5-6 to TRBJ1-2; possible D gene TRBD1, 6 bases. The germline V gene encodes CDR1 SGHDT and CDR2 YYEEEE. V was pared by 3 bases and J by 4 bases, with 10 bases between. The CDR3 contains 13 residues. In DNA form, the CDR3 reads TGTGCCAGCAGCTCCCGGGACATCTATGGCTACACCTTC. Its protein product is CASSSRDIYGYTF.

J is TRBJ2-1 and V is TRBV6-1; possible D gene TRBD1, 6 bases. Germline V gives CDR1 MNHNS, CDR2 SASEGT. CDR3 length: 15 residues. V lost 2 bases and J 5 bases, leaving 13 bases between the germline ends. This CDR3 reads CASSERAGDNNEQFF. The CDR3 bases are TGTGCCAGCAGTGAAAGGGCAGGGGATAACAATGAGCAGTTCTTC.

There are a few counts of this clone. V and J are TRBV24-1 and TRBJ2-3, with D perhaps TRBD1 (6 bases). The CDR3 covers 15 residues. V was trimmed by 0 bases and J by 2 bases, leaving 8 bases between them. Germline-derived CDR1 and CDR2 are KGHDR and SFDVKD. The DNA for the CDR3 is TGTGCCACCAGTGATTTGTCAGGGGACACAGATACGCAGTATTTT. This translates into CATSDLSGDTDTQYF.

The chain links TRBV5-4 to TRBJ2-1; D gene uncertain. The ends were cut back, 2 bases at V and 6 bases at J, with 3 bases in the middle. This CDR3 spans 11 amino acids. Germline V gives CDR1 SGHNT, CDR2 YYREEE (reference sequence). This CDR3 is CASSFGNEQFF. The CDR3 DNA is TGTGCCAGCAGCTTCGGCAATGAGCAGTTCTTC.

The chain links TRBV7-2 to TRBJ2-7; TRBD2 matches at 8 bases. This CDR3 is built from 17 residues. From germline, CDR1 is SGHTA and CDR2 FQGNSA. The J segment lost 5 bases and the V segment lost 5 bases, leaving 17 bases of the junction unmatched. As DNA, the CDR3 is TGTGCCAGCAGCCCCTCCTTTTCGGGGGGGTTAGTCCACGAGCAGTACTTC. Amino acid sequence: CASSPSFSGGLVHEQYF. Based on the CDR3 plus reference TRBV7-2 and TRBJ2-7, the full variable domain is GAGVSQSPSNKVTEKGKDVELRCDPISGHTALYWYRQSLGQGLEFLIYFQGNSAPDKSGLPSDRFSAERTGGSVSTLTIQRTQQEDSAVYLCASSPSFSGGLVHEQYFGPGTRLTVT.

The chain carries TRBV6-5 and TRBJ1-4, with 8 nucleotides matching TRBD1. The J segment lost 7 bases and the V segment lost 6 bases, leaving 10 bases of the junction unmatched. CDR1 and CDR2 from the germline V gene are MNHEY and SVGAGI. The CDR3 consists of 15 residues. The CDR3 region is CASSAIDRGSEKLFF. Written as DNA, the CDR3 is TGTGCCAGCAGCGCGATCGACAGGGGAAGTGAAAAACTGTTTTTT.

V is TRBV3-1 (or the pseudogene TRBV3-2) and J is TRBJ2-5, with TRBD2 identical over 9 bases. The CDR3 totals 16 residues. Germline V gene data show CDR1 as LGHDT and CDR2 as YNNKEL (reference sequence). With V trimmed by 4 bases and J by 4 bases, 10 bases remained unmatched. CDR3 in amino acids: CASSPTGRGGRETQYF. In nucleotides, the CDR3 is TGTGCCAGCAGCCCGACTGGGCGGGGGGGCAGAGAGACCCAGTACTTC.